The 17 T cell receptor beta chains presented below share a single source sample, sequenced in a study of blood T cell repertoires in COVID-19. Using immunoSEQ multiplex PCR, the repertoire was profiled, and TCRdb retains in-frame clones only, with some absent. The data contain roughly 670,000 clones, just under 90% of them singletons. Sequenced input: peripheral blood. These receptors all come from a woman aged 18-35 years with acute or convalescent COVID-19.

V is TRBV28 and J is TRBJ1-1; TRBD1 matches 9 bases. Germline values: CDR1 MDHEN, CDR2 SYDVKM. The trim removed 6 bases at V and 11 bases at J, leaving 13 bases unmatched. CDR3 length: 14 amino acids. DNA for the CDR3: TGTGCCAGCAGAACCACCCCCGGGACAGGGATCGCTTTCTTT. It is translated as CASRTTPGTGIAFF.

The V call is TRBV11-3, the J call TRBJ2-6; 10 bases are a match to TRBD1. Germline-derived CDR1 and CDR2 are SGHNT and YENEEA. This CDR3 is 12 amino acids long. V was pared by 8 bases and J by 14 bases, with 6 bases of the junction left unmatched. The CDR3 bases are TGTGCCAGCTCGGACAGGGGGGGGCTCCTGACTTTC. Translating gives CASSDRGGLLTF. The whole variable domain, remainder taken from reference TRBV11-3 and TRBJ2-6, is EAGVVQSPRYKIIEKKQPVAFWCNPISGHNTLYWYLQNLGQGPELLIRYENEEAVDDSQLPKDRFSAERLKGVDSTLKIQPAELGDSAVYLCASSDRGGLLTFGAGSRLTVL.

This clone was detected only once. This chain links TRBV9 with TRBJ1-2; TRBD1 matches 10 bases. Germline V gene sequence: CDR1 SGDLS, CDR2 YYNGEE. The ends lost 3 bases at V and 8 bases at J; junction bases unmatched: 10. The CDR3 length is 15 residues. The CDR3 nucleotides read TGTGCCAGCAGCGGCGTGAGGGACAGGGGATTAGGCTACACCTTC. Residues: CASSGVRDRGLGYTF. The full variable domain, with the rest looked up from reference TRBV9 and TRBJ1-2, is DSGVTQTPKHLITATGQRVTLRCSPRSGDLSVYWYQQSLDQGLQFLIQYYNGEERAKGNILERFSAQQFPDLHSELNLSSLELGDSALYFCASSGVRDRGLGYTFGSGTRLTVV.

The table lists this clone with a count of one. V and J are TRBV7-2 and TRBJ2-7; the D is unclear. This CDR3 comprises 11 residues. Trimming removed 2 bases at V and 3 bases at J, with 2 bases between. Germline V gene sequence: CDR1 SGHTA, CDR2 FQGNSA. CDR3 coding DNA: TGTGCCAGCAGCTTACTCTACGAGCAGTACTTC. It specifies CASSLLYEQYF.

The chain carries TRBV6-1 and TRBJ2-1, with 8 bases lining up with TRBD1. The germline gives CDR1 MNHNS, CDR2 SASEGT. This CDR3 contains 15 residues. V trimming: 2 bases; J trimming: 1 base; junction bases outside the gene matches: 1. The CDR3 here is CASSEWTGSYNEQFF. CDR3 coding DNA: TGTGCCAGCAGTGAATGGACAGGGTCCTACAATGAGCAGTTCTTC.

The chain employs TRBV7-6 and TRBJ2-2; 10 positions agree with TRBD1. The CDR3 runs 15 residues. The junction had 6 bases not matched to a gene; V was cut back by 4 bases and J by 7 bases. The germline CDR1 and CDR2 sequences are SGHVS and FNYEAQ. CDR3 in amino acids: CASSSDRGLGGELFF. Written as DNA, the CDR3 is TGTGCCAGCAGCTCTGACAGGGGGCTCGGCGGGGAGCTGTTTTTT.

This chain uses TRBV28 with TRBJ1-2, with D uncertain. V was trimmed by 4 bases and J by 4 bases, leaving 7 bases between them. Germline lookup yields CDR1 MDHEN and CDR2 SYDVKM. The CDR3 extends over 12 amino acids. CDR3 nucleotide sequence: TGTGCCAGCAGTTCGACATCCTATGGCTACACCTTC. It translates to CASSSTSYGYTF.

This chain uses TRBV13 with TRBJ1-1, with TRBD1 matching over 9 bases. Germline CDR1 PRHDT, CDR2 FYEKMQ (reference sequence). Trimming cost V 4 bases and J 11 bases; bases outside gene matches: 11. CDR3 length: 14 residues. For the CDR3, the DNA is TGTGCCAGCAGCTCACTACAACAGGGGGCATTGGCTTTCTTT. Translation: CASSSLQQGALAFF.

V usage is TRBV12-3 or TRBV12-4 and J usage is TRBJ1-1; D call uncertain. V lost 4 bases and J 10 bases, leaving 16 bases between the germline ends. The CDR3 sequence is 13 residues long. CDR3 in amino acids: CASSSQNFDGAFF. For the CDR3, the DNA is TGTGCCAGCAGTTCCCAAAACTTCGATGGAGCTTTCTTT.

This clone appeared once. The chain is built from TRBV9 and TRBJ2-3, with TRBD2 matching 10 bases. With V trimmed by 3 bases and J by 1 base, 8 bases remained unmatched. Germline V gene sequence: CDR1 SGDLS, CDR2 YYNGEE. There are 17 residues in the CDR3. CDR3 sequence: CASSDALAGVRTDTQYF. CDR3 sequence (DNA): TGTGCCAGCAGCGACGCCCTAGCGGGGGTGCGCACAGATACGCAGTATTTT.

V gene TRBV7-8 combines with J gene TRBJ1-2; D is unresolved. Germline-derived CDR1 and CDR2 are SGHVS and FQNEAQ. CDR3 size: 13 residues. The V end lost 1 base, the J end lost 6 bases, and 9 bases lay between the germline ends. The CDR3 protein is CASSLGADHGYTF. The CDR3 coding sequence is TGTGCCAGCAGCTTAGGGGCAGATCATGGCTACACCTTC.

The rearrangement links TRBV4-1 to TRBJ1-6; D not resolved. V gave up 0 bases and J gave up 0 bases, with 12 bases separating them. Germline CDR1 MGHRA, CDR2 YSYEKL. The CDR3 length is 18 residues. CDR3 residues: CASSQDAGRSSYNSPLHF. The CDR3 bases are TGCGCCAGCAGCCAAGACGCCGGCCGGAGCTCCTATAATTCACCCCTCCACTTT.

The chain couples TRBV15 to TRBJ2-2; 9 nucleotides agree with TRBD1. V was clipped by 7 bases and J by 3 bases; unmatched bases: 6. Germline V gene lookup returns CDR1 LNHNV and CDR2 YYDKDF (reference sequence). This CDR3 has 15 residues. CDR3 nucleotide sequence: TGTGCCACCACTCCGGGACAGGGTCACACCGGGGAGCTGTTTTTT. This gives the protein CATTPGQGHTGELFF.

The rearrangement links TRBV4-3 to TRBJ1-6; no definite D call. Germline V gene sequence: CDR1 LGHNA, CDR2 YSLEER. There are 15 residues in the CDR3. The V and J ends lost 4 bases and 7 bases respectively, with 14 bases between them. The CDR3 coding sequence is TGCGCCAGCAGCCGGAACAGAAACCTGAATTCACCCCTCCACTTT. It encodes CASSRNRNLNSPLHF.

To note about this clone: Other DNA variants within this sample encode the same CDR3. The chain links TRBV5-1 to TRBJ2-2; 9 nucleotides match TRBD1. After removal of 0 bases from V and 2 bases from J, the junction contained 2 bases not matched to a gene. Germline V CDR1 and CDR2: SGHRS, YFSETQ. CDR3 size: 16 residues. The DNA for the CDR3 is TGCGCCAGCAGCTTGGTGGGACAGGGAAACACCGGGGAGCTGTTTTTT. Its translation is CASSLVGQGNTGELFF.

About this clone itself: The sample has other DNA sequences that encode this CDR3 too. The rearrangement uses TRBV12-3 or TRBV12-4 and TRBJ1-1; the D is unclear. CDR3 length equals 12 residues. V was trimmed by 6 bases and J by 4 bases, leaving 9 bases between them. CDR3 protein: CASSRGSTEAFF. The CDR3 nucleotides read TGTGCCAGCAGCCGAGGAAGCACTGAAGCTTTCTTT.

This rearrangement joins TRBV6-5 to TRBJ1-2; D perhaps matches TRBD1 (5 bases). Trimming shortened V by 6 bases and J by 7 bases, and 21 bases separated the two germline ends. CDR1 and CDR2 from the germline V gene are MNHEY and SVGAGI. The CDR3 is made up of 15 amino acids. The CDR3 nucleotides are TGTGCCAGCAGACCCCAGGGTTCTCAGGGAAGTGGCTACACCTTC. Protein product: CASRPQGSQGSGYTF.